These 25 T cell receptor beta chains share one sample of origin, sequenced in a study of OX40 agonist ivuxolimab in advanced cancers. Using immunoSEQ multiplex PCR, the repertoire was profiled, and TCRdb retains in-frame clones only, with some absent. Among approximately 14,000 clones listed, more than 75% were seen once. The material was CD4+ or CD8+ T cells sorted from blood, obtained in a trial of the OX40 agonist ivuxolimab. These receptors originate from an adult with an advanced solid tumor such as melanoma, head and neck, liver or kidney cancer.

The chain combines TRBV14 with TRBJ2-7; D gene unclear. V was clipped by 2 bases and J by 5 bases, with 13 bases between them. Per germline, CDR1 SGHDN and CDR2 FVKESK. The CDR3 is 14 residues long. CDR3 sequence reads: CASSQLGNENEQYF. DNA of the CDR3: TGTGCCAGCAGCCAATTAGGCAATGAGAACGAGCAGTACTTC.

The J gene is TRBJ2-7, the V gene TRBV4-1, with D possibly being TRBD2 (6 bases). Germline V gene data show CDR1 as MGHRA and CDR2 as YSYEKL. This CDR3 contains 15 residues. V was shortened by 1 base and J by 4 bases, with 14 bases between the two germline ends. The CDR3, as DNA: TGCGCCAGCAGCCAAGTGGCGGGGAATGTATACGAGCAGTACTTC. It is translated as CASSQVAGNVYEQYF.

The rearrangement uses TRBV19 and TRBJ2-5; D not resolved. Germline-derived CDR1 and CDR2 are LNHDA and SQIVND (reference sequence). The CDR3 is 14 amino acids. With 4 bases removed from V and 1 base from J, the gap between germline ends came to 10 bases. As DNA, the CDR3 is TGTGCCAGTAGTACTGACACCGCCCAAGAGACCCAGTACTTC. Its protein product is CASSTDTAQETQYF.

This clone appeared once. This rearrangement joins TRBV14 to TRBJ2-7; D not certain. Germline CDR1 and CDR2: SGHDN and FVKESK. Trimming pared 0 bases from V and 4 bases from J, leaving 4 bases between. This CDR3 comprises 12 residues. CDR3 sequence reads: CASSQDWYEQYF. As DNA, the CDR3 is TGTGCCAGCAGCCAAGATTGGTACGAGCAGTACTTC.

This chain uses TRBV10-3 with TRBJ2-1; possible D gene TRBD1, 6 bases. This CDR3 has 14 residues. CDR1 is ENHRY, CDR2 SYGVKD, per germline. Trimming cost V 7 bases and J 0 bases, with 10 bases left between them. In nucleotides, the CDR3 is TGTGCCATCATGGCGGACAGCTCCTACAATGAGCAGTTCTTC. Translating it yields CAIMADSSYNEQFF.

This clone is classed as medium-sized (0.01 to 0.1%). This chain links TRBV7-9 with TRBJ1-6, with D possibly being TRBD1 (6 bases). Trimming removed 5 bases at V and 8 bases at J, with 13 bases between. The V gene's germline CDR1 is SEHNR and CDR2 FQNEAQ (reference sequence). The CDR3 covers 14 residues. The CDR3 loop is CASSQARGDSPLHF. The CDR3 DNA reads TGTGCCAGCAGCCAGGCCAGGGGTGATTCACCCCTCCACTTT.

This clone was seen a single time. The CDR3 sequence: CASGGRSDEQYF. The CDR3 nucleotides read TGTGCCAGCGGGGGTCGATCAGACGAGCAGTACTTC. The chain is built from TRBV5-6 and TRBJ2-7; D may be TRBD1 or TRBD2 (5 bases each). V was trimmed by 7 bases and J by 5 bases, leaving 13 bases between them. The CDR3 has 12 residues. From germline, CDR1 is SGHDT and CDR2 YYEEEE. The full variable domain, with the rest looked up from reference TRBV5-6 and TRBJ2-7, is DAGVTQSPTHLIKTRGQQVTLRCSPKSGHDTVSWYQQALGQGPQFIFQYYEEEERQRGNFPDRFSGHQFPNYSSELNVNALLLGDSALYLCASGGRSDEQYFGPGTRLTVT.

The chain has TRBV10-2 and TRBJ2-7, with 13 bases identical to TRBD2. The CDR3 is 13 residues long. Germline CDR1 WSHSY, CDR2 SAAADI. The trim removed 8 bases at V and 5 bases at J, leaving 3 bases unmatched. The CDR3 protein is CASFGLAGDEQYF. The CDR3 DNA sequence: TGCGCCAGCTTTGGACTAGCGGGGGACGAGCAGTACTTC.

V and J are TRBV7-9 and TRBJ2-7; perhaps D is TRBD1 or TRBD2 (6 bases each). Germline CDR1 and CDR2: SEHNR and FQNEAQ (reference sequence). V lost 3 bases and J lost 5, with 11 bases in between. The CDR3 extends over 13 amino acids. The CDR3 loop reads CASSFGGPDEQYF. CDR3 sequence (DNA): TGTGCCAGCAGCTTTGGGGGGCCTGACGAGCAGTACTTC.

This clone was seen just once. V gene TRBV5-6 combines with J gene TRBJ2-7, with D hard to call. This CDR3 spans 15 amino acids. Between the trimmed V and J ends, which lost 0 bases and 0 bases, there was a span of 10 bases. Per the germline V gene, CDR1 is SGHDT and CDR2 is YYEEEE. The CDR3 region is CASSLVGLSSYEQYF. In DNA form, the CDR3 reads TGTGCCAGCAGCTTGGTAGGGCTTAGCTCCTACGAGCAGTACTTC.

The V and J genes are TRBV19 and TRBJ1-2; D is unresolved. This CDR3 has 14 amino acids. V gave up 6 bases and J gave up 6 bases, with 17 bases separating them. Germline assignment: CDR1 LNHDA and CDR2 SQIVND (reference sequence). CDR3 nucleotide sequence: TGTGCCAGTAGCCCCGGGTCCACGGGCAATGGCTACACCTTC. This gives the protein CASSPGSTGNGYTF.

This clone showed up just a few times. V gene TRBV10-3 combines with J gene TRBJ2-5, with D possibly being TRBD1 (6 bases). The CDR3 loop spans 14 amino acids. CDR1 and CDR2 (germline): ENHRY, SYGVKD. Trimming removed 3 bases from V and 1 base from J, with 9 bases in between. The chain's CDR3 is CAISDRDTQETQYF. The CDR3 nucleotides are TGTGCCATCAGTGACCGGGACACCCAAGAGACCCAGTACTTC.

This chain links TRBV13 with TRBJ2-3, with 12 bases fitting TRBD2. V lost 5 bases to trimming and J lost 4 bases; unmatched junction nucleotides: 10. CDR3 size: 17 residues. Germline V gene sequence: CDR1 PRHDT, CDR2 FYEKMQ (reference sequence). The CDR3: CASSGPSGGAGADTQYF. Written as DNA, the CDR3 is TGTGCCAGCAGCGGCCCTAGCGGGGGGGCTGGGGCAGATACGCAGTATTTT.

The V and J genes are TRBV18 and TRBJ2-7; weak D call: TRBD2 (5 bases). Germline V lookup: CDR1 KGHSH, CDR2 LQKENI. The CDR3 contains 17 residues. Trimming removed 6 bases from V and 4 bases from J, with 25 bases in between. The CDR3 loop is CASSGIGTVSTLYEQYF. For the CDR3, the DNA is TGTGCCAGCTCCGGGATTGGCACAGTTTCGACCTTATACGAGCAGTACTTC.

The chain has TRBV10-1 and TRBJ1-2; D is unresolved. The V gene lost 2 bases and the J gene lost 7 bases, with 2 bases spanning the gap. CDR1 is WNHNN, CDR2 SYGVQD, per germline (reference sequence). This CDR3 spans 10 amino acids. The chain's CDR3 is CASSEVGYTF. CDR3 in DNA: TGCGCCAGCAGTGAGGTTGGCTACACCTTC.

As to this clone: The identical CDR3 is also encoded by other nucleotide sequences in the sample. The rearrangement joins TRBV25-1 to TRBJ2-5, with TRBD1 matching over 8 bases. V trimming: 0 bases; J trimming: 2 bases; junction bases outside the gene matches: 2. Germline lookup yields CDR1 MGHDK and CDR2 SYGVNS. This CDR3 contains 15 residues. The CDR3 DNA reads as TGTGCCAGCAGTGAATACAGGGGGCGGCAAGAGACCCAGTACTTC. Translated, it gives CASSEYRGRQETQYF.

In its sample, this clone is medium-sized. This chain uses TRBV27 with TRBJ1-6; TRBD1 might be the D (5 bases). Per the germline V gene, CDR1 is MNHEY and CDR2 is SMNVEV (reference sequence). The CDR3 covers 14 residues. The V end lost 2 bases, the J end lost 9 bases, and 11 bases lay between the germline ends. CDR3: CASSLTGVGSPLHF. The CDR3 nucleotides are TGTGCCAGCAGTTTAACGGGGGTAGGTTCACCCCTCCACTTT.

This clone occurred once. The chain has TRBV10-3 and TRBJ2-5; D gene uncertain. This CDR3 is built from 13 residues. CDR1 is ENHRY, CDR2 SYGVKD, per germline. Trimming removed 6 bases at V and 5 bases at J, with 13 bases between. The CDR3 bases are TGTGCCATCAGCGGGCGGATCGGGGAGACCCAGTACTTC. It specifies CAISGRIGETQYF.

This clone was recorded a few times. This chain uses TRBV4-2 with TRBJ2-7, with TRBD1 matching 11 bases. The germline gives CDR1 LGHNA, CDR2 YNFKEQ. V lost 7 bases to trimming and J lost 6 bases; unmatched junction nucleotides: 11. The CDR3 contains 15 residues. CDR3 coding DNA: TGTGCCAGCACCCCAGAGGGACAGGGGGTACGCGAGCAGTACTTC. Amino acids: CASTPEGQGVREQYF.

The table lists this clone with a count of one. J is TRBJ2-1 and V is TRBV7-3; 8 bases line up with TRBD1. Trimming removed 5 bases from V and 7 bases from J; junction bases left unmatched: 13. The length of the CDR3 is 16 residues. Germline V gene sequence: CDR1 SGHTA, CDR2 FQGTGA. CDR3 region: CASSPGQGYKGNEQFF. CDR3 nucleotides: TGTGCCAGCAGCCCAGGACAGGGTTATAAGGGGAATGAGCAGTTCTTC.

The rearrangement joins TRBV5-4 to TRBJ2-7; D gene ambiguous. Germline V gene lookup returns CDR1 SGHNT and CDR2 YYREEE (reference sequence). This CDR3 has 12 amino acids. V was shortened by 2 bases and J by 2 bases, with 5 bases between the two germline ends. This CDR3 is CASSFGPYEQYF. The CDR3 coding sequence is TGTGCCAGCAGCTTCGGACCCTACGAGCAGTACTTC.

This clone rates as medium-sized. The CDR3 loop reads CATSETGRGAGYTF. Written as DNA, the CDR3 is TGTGCCACCAGCGAAACAGGCAGGGGGGCTGGCTACACCTTC. The chain has TRBV15 and TRBJ1-2; 7 bases fit TRBD1. Germline V gene lookup returns CDR1 LNHNV and CDR2 YYDKDF (reference sequence). V lost 5 bases and J lost 7; bases outside the gene matches: 10. There are 14 residues in the CDR3.

The V and J genes are TRBV7-9 and TRBJ2-5; no clear D. The germline V and J ends were trimmed by 7 bases and 7 bases, with 16 bases remaining between them. The CDR3 loop spans 13 amino acids. CDR1 and CDR2 from the germline V gene are SEHNR and FQNEAQ (reference sequence). CDR3 sequence reads: CASTIGHPGTQYF. CDR3 coding DNA: TGTGCCAGCACCATTGGGCACCCAGGGACCCAGTACTTC.

The J gene is TRBJ2-5, the V gene TRBV30; 13 bases match TRBD2. Germline V lookup: CDR1 GTSNPN, CDR2 SVGIG (reference sequence). This CDR3 region has 15 residues. Trimming at V came to 3 bases and at J to 5 bases, leaving 6 bases not matched to a gene. In nucleotides, the CDR3 is TGTGCCTGGAGCGAAGGACTAGCGGGGGCCGAGACCCAGTACTTC. Its translation: CAWSEGLAGAETQYF.

The rearrangement links TRBV6-1 to TRBJ2-7, with D unresolved. V lost 7 bases, J lost 7 bases, and 14 bases lay in between. Per the germline V gene, CDR1 is MNHNS and CDR2 is SASEGT. CDR3 length: 12 residues. CDR3 DNA sequence: TGTGCCAGCATGGCCAGCAAACCTGAGCAGTACTTC. It yields the protein CASMASKPEQYF.